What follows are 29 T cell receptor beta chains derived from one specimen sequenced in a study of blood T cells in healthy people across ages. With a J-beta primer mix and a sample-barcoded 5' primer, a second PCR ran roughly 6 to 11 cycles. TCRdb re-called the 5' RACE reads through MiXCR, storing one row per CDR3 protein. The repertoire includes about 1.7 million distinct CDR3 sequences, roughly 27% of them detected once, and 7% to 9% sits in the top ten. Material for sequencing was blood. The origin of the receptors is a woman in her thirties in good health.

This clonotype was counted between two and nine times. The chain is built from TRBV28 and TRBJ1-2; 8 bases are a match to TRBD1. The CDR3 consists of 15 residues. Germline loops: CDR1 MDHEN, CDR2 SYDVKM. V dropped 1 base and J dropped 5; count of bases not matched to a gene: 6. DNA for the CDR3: TGTGCCAGCAGTTTATTACAGGGGGAAGGGTATGGCTACACCTTC. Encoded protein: CASSLLQGEGYGYTF.

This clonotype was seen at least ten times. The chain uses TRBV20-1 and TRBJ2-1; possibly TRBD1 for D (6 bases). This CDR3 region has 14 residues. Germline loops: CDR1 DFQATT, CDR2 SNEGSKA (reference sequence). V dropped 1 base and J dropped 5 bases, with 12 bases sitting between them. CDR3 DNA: TGCAGTGCTAGAGCGGGACAAAGGCACAATGAGCAGTTCTTC. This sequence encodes CSARAGQRHNEQFF.

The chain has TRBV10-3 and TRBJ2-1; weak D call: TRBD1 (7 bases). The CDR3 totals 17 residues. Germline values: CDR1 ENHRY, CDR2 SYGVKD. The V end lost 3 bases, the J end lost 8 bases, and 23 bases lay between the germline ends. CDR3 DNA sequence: TGTGCCATCAGTGACAGGGACTCGGGACAGTACTTCGATGAGCAGTTCTTC. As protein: CAISDRDSGQYFDEQFF.

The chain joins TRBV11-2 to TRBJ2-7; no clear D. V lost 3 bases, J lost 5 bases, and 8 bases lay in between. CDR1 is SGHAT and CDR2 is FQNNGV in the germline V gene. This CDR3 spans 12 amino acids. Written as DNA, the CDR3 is TGTGCCAGCAGCTTCCCGTGGGACGAGCAGTACTTC. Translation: CASSFPWDEQYF.

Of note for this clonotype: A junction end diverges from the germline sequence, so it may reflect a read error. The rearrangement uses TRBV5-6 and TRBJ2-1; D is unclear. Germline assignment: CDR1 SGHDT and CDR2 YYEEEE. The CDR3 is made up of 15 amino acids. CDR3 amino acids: CASSLGQSSYSEQFF. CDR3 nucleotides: TGTGCCAGCAGCTTGGGGCAGAGCTCCTACAGTGAGCAGTTCTTC.

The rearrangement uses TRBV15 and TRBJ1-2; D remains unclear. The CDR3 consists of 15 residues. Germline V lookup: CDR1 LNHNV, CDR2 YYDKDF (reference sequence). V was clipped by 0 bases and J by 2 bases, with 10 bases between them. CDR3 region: CATSREMRLNYGYTF. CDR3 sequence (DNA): TGTGCCACCAGCAGAGAAATGAGGTTAAACTATGGCTACACCTTC.

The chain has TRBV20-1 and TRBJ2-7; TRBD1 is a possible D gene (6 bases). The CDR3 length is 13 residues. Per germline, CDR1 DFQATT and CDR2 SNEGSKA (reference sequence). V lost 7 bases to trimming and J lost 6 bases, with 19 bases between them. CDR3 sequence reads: CSVIPGVVGEQYF. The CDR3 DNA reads TGCAGTGTAATACCAGGGGTCGTTGGCGAGCAGTACTTC.

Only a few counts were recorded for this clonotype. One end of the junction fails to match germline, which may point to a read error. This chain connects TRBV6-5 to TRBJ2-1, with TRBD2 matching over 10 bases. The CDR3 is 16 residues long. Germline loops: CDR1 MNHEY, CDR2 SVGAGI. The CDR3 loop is CAGSWRWTSGVNEQFF. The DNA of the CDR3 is TGTGCCGGCAGTTGGCGCTGGACTAGCGGAGTCAATGAGCAGTTCTTC.

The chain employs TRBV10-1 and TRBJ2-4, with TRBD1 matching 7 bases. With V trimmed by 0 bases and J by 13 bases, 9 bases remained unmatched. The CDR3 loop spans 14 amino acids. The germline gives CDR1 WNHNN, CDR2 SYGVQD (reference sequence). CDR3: CASSESQGYNEQYF. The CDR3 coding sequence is TGCGCCAGCAGTGAGTCACAGGGGTACAATGAGCAGTACTTC.

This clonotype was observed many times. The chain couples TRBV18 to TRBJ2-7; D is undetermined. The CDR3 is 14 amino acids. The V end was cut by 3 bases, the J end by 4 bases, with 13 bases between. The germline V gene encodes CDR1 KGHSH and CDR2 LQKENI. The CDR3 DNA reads TGTGCCAGCTCACCTTCCCACGGAACTTACGAGCAGTACTTC. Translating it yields CASSPSHGTYEQYF. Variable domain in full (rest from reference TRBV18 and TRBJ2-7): NAGVMQNPRHLVRRRGQEARLRCSPMKGHSHVYWYRQLPEEGLKFMVYLQKENIIDESGMPKERFSAEFPKEGPSILRIQQVVRGDSAAYFCASSPSHGTYEQYFGPGTRLTVT.

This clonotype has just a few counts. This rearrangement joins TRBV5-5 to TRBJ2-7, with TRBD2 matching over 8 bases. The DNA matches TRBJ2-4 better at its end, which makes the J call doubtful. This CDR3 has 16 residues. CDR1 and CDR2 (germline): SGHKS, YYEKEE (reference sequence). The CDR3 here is CASSSTGLVGQNIQYF. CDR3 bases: TGTGCCAGCAGCTCGACGGGACTAGTGGGCCAAAACATTCAGTACTTC.

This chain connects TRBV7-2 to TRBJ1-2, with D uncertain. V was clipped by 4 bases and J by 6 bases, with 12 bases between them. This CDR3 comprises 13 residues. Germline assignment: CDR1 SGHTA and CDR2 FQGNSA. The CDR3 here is CASSSEGPDGYTF. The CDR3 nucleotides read TGTGCCAGCAGCTCAGAAGGGCCCGATGGCTACACCTTC.

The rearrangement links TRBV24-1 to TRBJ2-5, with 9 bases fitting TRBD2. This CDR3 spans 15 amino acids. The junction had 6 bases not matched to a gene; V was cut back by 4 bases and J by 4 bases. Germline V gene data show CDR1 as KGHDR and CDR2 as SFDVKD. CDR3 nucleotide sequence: TGTGCCACCAGTGACACCGGGACTAGCTTAGAGACCCAGTACTTC. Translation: CATSDTGTSLETQYF.

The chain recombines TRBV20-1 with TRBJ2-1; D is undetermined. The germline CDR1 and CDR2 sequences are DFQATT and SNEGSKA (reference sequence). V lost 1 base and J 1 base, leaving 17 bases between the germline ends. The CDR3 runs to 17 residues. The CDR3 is CSARGRRRYSSYNEQFF. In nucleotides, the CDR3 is TGCAGTGCTAGAGGTCGCCGGCGATACTCATCCTACAATGAGCAGTTCTTC.

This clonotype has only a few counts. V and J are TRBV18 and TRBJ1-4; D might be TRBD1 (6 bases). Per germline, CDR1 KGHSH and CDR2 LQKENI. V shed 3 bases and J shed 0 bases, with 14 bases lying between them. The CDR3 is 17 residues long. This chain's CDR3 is CASSPLGQQATNEKLFF. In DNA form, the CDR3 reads TGTGCCAGCTCACCCCTTGGACAGCAAGCAACTAATGAAAAACTGTTTTTT.

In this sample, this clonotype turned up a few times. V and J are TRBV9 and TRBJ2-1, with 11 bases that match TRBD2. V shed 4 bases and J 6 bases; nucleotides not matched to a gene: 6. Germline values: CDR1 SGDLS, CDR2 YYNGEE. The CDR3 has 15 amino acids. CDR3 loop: CASSLLAGVFNEQFF. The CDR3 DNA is TGTGCCAGCAGCCTACTAGCGGGGGTCTTCAATGAGCAGTTCTTC.

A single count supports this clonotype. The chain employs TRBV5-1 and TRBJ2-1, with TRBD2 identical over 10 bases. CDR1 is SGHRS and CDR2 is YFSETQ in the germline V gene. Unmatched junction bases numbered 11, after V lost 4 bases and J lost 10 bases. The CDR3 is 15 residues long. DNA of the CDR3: TGCGCCAGCAGCGAAGGACTAGCGGTTACCTACGAGCAGTTCTTC. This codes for CASSEGLAVTYEQFF.

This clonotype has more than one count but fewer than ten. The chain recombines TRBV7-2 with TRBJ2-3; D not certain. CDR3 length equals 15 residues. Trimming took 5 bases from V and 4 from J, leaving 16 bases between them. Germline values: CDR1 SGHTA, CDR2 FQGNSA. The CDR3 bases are TGTGCCAGCAGCACTTACGAGATAAGGGCAGATACGCAGTATTTT. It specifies CASSTYEIRADTQYF. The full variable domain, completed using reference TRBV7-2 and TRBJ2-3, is GAGVSQSPSNKVTEKGKDVELRCDPISGHTALYWYRQSLGQGLEFLIYFQGNSAPDKSGLPSDRFSAERTGGSVSTLTIQRTQQEDSAVYLCASSTYEIRADTQYFGPGTRLTVL.

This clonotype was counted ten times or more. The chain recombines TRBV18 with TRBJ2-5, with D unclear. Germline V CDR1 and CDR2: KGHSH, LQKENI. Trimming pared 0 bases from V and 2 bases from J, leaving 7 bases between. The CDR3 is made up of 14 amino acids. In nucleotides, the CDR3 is TGTGCCAGCTCACCACCGACACGGCAAGAGACCCAGTACTTC. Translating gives CASSPPTRQETQYF.

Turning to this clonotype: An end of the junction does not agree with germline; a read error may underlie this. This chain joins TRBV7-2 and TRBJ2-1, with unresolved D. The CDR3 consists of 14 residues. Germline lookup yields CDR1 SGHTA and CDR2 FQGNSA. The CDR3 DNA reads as TGCGCCAGCAGCTTAGGCACCGTTTACTATGAGCAGTTCTTC. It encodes CASSLGTVYYEQFF.

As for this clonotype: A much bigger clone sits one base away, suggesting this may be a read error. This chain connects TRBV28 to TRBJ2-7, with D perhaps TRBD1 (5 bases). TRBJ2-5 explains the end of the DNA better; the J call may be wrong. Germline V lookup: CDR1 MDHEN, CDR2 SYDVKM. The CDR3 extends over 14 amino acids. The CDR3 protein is CANSFRGRGETQYF. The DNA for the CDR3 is TGTGCCAACAGTTTTAGGGGCCGCGGTGAGACCCAGTACTTC.

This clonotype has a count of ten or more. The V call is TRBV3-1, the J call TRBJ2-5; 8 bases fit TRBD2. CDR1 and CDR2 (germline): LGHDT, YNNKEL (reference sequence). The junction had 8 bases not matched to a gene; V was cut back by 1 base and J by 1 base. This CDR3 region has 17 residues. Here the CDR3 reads CASSQVFQRGSQETQYF. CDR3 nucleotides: TGTGCCAGCAGCCAAGTTTTTCAGCGGGGGTCCCAAGAGACCCAGTACTTC.

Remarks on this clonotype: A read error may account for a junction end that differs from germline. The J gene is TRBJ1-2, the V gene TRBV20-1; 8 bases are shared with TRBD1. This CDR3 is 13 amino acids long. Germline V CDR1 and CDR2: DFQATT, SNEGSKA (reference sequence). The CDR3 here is CSAGDQDRDGYTF. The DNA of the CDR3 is TGCAGTGCTGGAGATCAGGACAGGGACGGCTACACCTTC.

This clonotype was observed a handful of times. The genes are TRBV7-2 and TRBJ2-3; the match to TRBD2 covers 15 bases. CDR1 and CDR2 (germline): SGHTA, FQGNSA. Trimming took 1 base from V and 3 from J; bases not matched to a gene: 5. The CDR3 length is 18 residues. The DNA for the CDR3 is TGTGCCAGCAGCTTAGGGACTAGCGGGGGGGCCGTGACAGATACGCAGTATTTT. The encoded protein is CASSLGTSGGAVTDTQYF.

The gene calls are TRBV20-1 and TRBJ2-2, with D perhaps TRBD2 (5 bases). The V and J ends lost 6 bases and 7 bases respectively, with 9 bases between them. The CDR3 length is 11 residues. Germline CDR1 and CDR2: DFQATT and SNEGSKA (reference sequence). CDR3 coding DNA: TGCAGTGCCCGGAGGAACGGGGAGCTGTTTTTT. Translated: CSARRNGELFF.

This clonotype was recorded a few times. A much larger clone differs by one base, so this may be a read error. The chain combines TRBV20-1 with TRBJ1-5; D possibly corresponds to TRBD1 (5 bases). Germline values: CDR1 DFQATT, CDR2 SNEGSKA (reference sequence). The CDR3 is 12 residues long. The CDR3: CRARGGNQPQHF. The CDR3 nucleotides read TGCAGGGCTAGAGGGGGCAATCAGCCCCAGCATTTT.

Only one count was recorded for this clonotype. The chain's CDR3 is CAISDKGSAYEQYF. CDR3 DNA: TGTGCCATCAGTGACAAAGGGTCGGCCTACGAGCAGTACTTC. The rearrangement joins TRBV10-3 to TRBJ2-7; D is undetermined. Trimming took off 3 bases at V and 2 bases at J, with 11 bases between the two ends. The V gene's germline CDR1 is ENHRY and CDR2 SYGVKD. The CDR3 extends over 14 amino acids.

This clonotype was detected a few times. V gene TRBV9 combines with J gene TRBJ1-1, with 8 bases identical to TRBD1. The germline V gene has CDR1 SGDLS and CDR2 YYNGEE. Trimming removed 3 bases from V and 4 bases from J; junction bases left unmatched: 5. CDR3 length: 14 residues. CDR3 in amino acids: CASSARQGITEAFF. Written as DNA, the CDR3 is TGTGCCAGCAGCGCCCGACAGGGGATCACTGAAGCTTTCTTT.

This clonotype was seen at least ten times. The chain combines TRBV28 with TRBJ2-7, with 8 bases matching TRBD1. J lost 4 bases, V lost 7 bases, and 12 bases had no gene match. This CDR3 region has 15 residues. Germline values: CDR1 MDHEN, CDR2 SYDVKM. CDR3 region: CASKTGTGSFYEQYF. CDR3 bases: TGTGCCAGCAAGACCGGGACAGGTTCCTTTTACGAGCAGTACTTC.